A single sample is the source of the 7 T cell receptor beta chains below, sequenced in a study of cytomegalovirus exposure and HLA in healthy donors. The PCR had 60 Vbeta and 13 Jbeta primers. TCRdb keeps only in-frame clones here, not all; method: immunoSEQ multiplex PCR. Among about 220,000 clones listed, just over 75% were seen once. Input material: PBMCs. These TCRs come from a man between 18 and 35 years old in good health and CMV-seronegative.

The V call is TRBV5-6, the J call TRBJ2-7; TRBD2 is a possible D gene (6 bases). V lost 3 bases, J lost 5 bases, and 15 bases lay in between. This CDR3 contains 14 residues. Germline CDR1 is SGHDT and CDR2 is YYEEEE. The CDR3 coding sequence is TGTGCCAGCAGCTCGCGGGGTGCCCTCAACGAGCAGTACTTC. It is translated as CASSSRGALNEQYF.

The chain joins TRBV5-1 to TRBJ2-5, with TRBD2 matching 14 bases. Germline CDR1 and CDR2: SGHRS and YFSETQ. Unmatched junction bases numbered 9, after V lost 4 bases and J lost 4 bases. The CDR3 contains 17 residues. CDR3 nucleotides: TGCGCCAGCAGCAAGGGACTAGCGGGAGAGGGGTCAGAGACCCAGTACTTC. Protein product: CASSKGLAGEGSETQYF. Full variable domain (remainder filled in from reference TRBV5-1 and TRBJ2-5): KAGVTQTPRYLIKTRGQQVTLSCSPISGHRSVSWYQQTPGQGLQFLFEYFSETQRNKGNFPGRFSGRQFSNSRSEMNVSTLELGDSALYLCASSKGLAGEGSETQYFGPGTRLLVL.

The chain carries TRBV19 and TRBJ1-5; 11 nucleotides line up with TRBD1. After removal of 4 bases from V and 5 bases from J, the junction contained 4 bases not matched to a gene. Germline values: CDR1 LNHDA, CDR2 SQIVND (reference sequence). CDR3 size: 15 residues. In DNA form, the CDR3 reads TGTGCCAGTAGTAACCCGGACAGGGGGCATCAGCCCCAGCATTTT. Translated: CASSNPDRGHQPQHF.

This rearrangement joins TRBV28 to TRBJ1-1; the D gene is possibly TRBD1 (5 bases). Trimming stripped 8 bases from V and 3 bases from J, with 19 bases between. The CDR3 runs to 15 residues. Germline V gene data show CDR1 as MDHEN and CDR2 as SYDVKM. The CDR3 region is CASLTAASGDTEAFF. DNA of the CDR3: TGTGCCAGCCTCACGGCAGCCTCGGGGGACACTGAAGCTTTCTTT.

This clone has only a few counts. V usage is TRBV29-1 and J usage is TRBJ1-5; 10 bases are shared with TRBD1. This CDR3 contains 14 residues. V lost 4 bases, J lost 7 bases, and 7 bases stayed unmatched. CDR1 and CDR2 (germline): SQVTM, ANQGSEA. The CDR3: CSVATGGVGQPQHF. As DNA, the CDR3 is TGCAGCGTTGCGACAGGGGGCGTAGGGCAGCCCCAGCATTTT.

The chain has TRBV7-6 and TRBJ1-2; TRBD1 might be the D (6 bases). The germline V and J ends were trimmed by 1 base and 6 bases, with 9 bases remaining between them. The CDR3 sequence is 13 residues long. Germline assignment: CDR1 SGHVS and CDR2 FNYEAQ. The CDR3 DNA sequence: TGTGCCAGCAGCTTAGGGGCAGGGGATGGCTACACCTTC. It is translated as CASSLGAGDGYTF.

The chain employs TRBV2 and TRBJ2-7; 14 positions match TRBD2. The junction had 3 bases not matched to a gene; V was cut back by 9 bases and J by 5 bases. This CDR3 is 13 amino acids long. The germline CDR1 and CDR2 sequences are SNHLY and FYNNEI. Here the CDR3 reads CARGLAGANEQYF. In DNA, the CDR3 is TGTGCCAGGGGACTAGCGGGAGCCAACGAGCAGTACTTC.